This T cell receptor (beta chain) was obtained from a study of Ad26.COV2.S vaccination and SARS-CoV-2 variants. Study-wide context: Trial arm assignment for the donor was COV1001 Ad26.COV2.S. Once, or twice with 56 days between doses, Ad26.COV2.S was given intramuscularly. Study-wide points: Vaccinated and placebo-treated recipients had similar non-spike TCR breadth.

On this clone: Its target is not known.

The sample's treatment: some 20 received Ad26.COV2.S at low or high dose, single or two shots; roughly 5 received placebo; per-sample allocation not given. Day 63 after the first vaccine or placebo injection was the time point for sampling. Aged 18-55 years, donor was enrolled in Boston in 2020. The table came from immunoSEQ multiplex PCR; TCRdb's copy has only in-frame clones and leaves some out. The table includes 300,000 to 350,000 clones, around 90% detected once. Germline assignment: CDR1 SGHVS and CDR2 FQNEAQ. V gave up 5 bases and J gave up 8 bases, with 21 bases separating them. The CDR3 contains 15 residues.

Sample: peripheral blood, taken in a trial of Ad26.COV2.S vaccine versus placebo. The clonotype was recovered from a person aged 18-65 years who received the Ad26.COV2.S COVID-19 vaccine or a placebo. This rearrangement joins TRBV7-8 to TRBJ2-5; maybe TRBD2 (5 bases). CDR3 bases: TGTGCCAGCAGCCCCGATGATGACTACCAGGAAACCCAGTACTTC. Amino acid sequence: CASSPDDDYQETQYF.